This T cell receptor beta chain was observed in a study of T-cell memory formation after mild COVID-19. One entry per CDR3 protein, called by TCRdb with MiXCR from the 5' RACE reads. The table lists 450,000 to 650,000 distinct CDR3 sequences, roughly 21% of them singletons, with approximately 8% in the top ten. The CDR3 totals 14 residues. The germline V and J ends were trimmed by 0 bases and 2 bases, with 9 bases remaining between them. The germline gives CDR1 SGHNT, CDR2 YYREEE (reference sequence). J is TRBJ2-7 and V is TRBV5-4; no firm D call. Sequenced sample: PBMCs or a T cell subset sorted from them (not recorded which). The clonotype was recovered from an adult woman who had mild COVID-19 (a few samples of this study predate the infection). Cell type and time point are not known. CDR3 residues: CASSLAQPPYEQYF. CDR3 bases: TGTGCCAGCAGCTTGGCGCAGCCTCCCTACGAGCAGTACTTC. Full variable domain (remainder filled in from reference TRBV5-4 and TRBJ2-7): ETGVTQSPTHLIKTRGQQVTLRCSSQSGHNTVSWYQQALGQGPQFIFQYYREEENGRGNFPPRFSGLQFPNYSSELNVNALELDDSALYLCASSLAQPPYEQYFGPGTRLTVT.